This T cell receptor beta chain was recovered during a study of CD8 T cells in Susac syndrome. The overall study: Patients with Susac syndrome were therapy-naive, treated with corticosteroids, or treated with intravenous immunoglobulin alone when blood was collected.

Sequencing of TCR beta was performed on blood CD8+ T cells and on blood CD4+ T cells. TEMRA cells were FACS-enriched, with CD8+ and CD4+ T cells isolated negatively. This CDR3 is 15 amino acids long. Germline V gene sequence: CDR1 DFQATT, CDR2 SNEGSKA (reference sequence). The J segment lost 5 bases and the V segment lost 0 bases, leaving 8 bases of the junction unmatched. The authors reverse transcribed roughly 0.5 to 1 ug RNA with random hexamers. TCRdb processed the immunoSEQ multiplex PCR reads anew with MiXCR; each CDR3 protein has one entry. The sample holds 150,000 to 180,000 distinct CDR3 sequences; roughly 95% are singletons and the top ten take 0.15% to 0.2%.

The receptor was derived from a human donor with Susac syndrome. V and J are TRBV20-1 and TRBJ1-1, with 8 bases aligning to TRBD1. The sample taken for sequencing was CD4+ T cells from PBMCs. CDR3 sequence reads: CSARDPHRGETEAFF. CDR3 nucleotide sequence: TGCAGTGCTAGAGATCCACACAGGGGGGAAACTGAAGCTTTCTTT.